Listed below are T cell receptor beta chains from one sample, sequenced in a study of CD8 T cells in Susac syndrome. TCRdb reprocessed the immunoSEQ multiplex PCR reads via MiXCR and lists one record per CDR3 protein. The table has around 180,000 distinct CDR3 sequences, more than 90% seen once. Sequences were obtained from CD4+ T cells from PBMCs. These receptors were taken from a human donor with multiple sclerosis. Each CDR3 is given with its conserved first and last residue. The D gene is left open where the match is weak. The size of a clone is reported for some rows only, either as once, few or many, or as a class for expanded clones.

D: .
V: TRBV30
J: TRBJ1-6
size: .
CDR3: CAWSGVSPLHF
DNA: TGTGCCTGGAGTGGAGTTTCACCCCTCCACTTT

D: .
V: TRBV29-1
J: TRBJ2-7
size: once
CDR3: CSVRPGSSYEQYF
DNA: TGCAGCGTGCGGCCAGGATCCTCCTACGAGCAGTACTTC

D: TRBD1
V: TRBV12-5
J: TRBJ2-1
size: .
CDR3: CASGRGGTGGTYNEQFF
DNA: TGTGCTAGTGGACGTGGCGGGACAGGGGGCACCTACAATGAGCAGTTCTTC

D: .
V: TRBV3-1
J: TRBJ2-5
size: .
CDR3: CASSQPRGRKGQETQYF
DNA: TGTGCCAGCAGCCAACCAAGGGGTAGAAAGGGCCAAGAGACCCAGTACTTC

D: .
V: TRBV19
J: TRBJ1-2
size: .
CDR3: CASRTRTGVAGYTF
DNA: TGTGCCAGTAGAACACGGACGGGGGTCGCTGGCTACACCTTC

D: .
V: TRBV3-1
J: TRBJ1-6
size: .
CDR3: CASALTGLALHF
DNA: TGTGCCAGCGCGTTGACCGGCCTGGCCCTCCACTTT

D: .
V: TRBV29-1
J: TRBJ2-1
size: .
CDR3: CSVARRNHNEQFF
DNA: TGCAGCGTTGCCAGGCGGAACCACAATGAGCAGTTCTTC

D: .
V: TRBV20-1
J: TRBJ2-3
size: .
CDR3: CSASMGSDTQYF
DNA: TGCAGTGCTAGTATGGGATCTGATACGCAGTATTTT

D: .
V: TRBV29-1
J: TRBJ2-5
size: .
CDR3: CSVGTGQETQYF
DNA: TGCAGCGTTGGTACTGGTCAAGAGACCCAGTACTTC

D: .
V: TRBV6-6
J: TRBJ2-7
size: .
CDR3: CASSYSGVEQYF
DNA: TGTGCCAGCAGTTACTCGGGTGTCGAGCAGTACTTC